This is a list of T cell receptor beta chains from one sample in a study of CD8 T cells in ankylosing spondylitis. TCRdb independently ran MiXCR on the 5' RACE reads; one entry per CDR3 protein. The sample has 700,000 or so distinct CDR3 sequences, roughly 19% seen once. What was sequenced was blood, either unsorted or a sorted T cell fraction (not recorded which). These TCRs come from a male donor with ankylosing spondylitis. Both conserved end residues are part of each CDR3. The listing skips clone size in some rows; elsewhere it reads once, few, many or a size class.

TRBV25-1	TRBJ1-1	-	CASSDPRGLNEAFF
TRBV6-5	TRBJ2-3	few	CASSTTWGPPDTQYF
TRBV29-1	TRBJ2-7	many	CSVEGDSYEQYF
TRBV20-1	TRBJ1-4	few	CSAREGGATNEKLFF
TRBV5-1	TRBJ1-1	-	CASKSRPGQENTEAFF
TRBV28	TRBJ2-7	few	CASSFSRTSAYEQYF
TRBV20-1	TRBJ2-5	few	CSARDGVAGGETQYF
TRBV4-3	TRBJ2-3	-	CASMSGIGTDTQYF
TRBV5-6	TRBJ2-1	-	CASSLPPGLGSYNEQFF
TRBV18	TRBJ2-1	few	CASSPPAPANEQFF
TRBV5-4	TRBJ1-6	-	CASSSAPGQGYSPLHF
TRBV25-1	TRBJ1-2	few	CASSEWAGGDYGYTF
TRBV11-2	TRBJ2-5	-	CASSSWTSGPLKKTQYF
TRBV5-1	TRBJ1-6	-	CASSLAGGPQGISPLHF
TRBV28	TRBJ2-3	-	CATAVGLAGPLADTQYF
TRBV6-1	TRBJ2-2	-	CASRTSGRANTGELFF
TRBV29-1	TRBJ2-1	-	CSALRDRGFRDEQFF
TRBV5-1	TRBJ2-7	-	CASSLGGRGPGYEQYF
TRBV12-3/TRBV12-4	TRBJ1-2	-	CASVRTAAATGYTF
TRBV12-3/TRBV12-4	TRBJ1-4	-	CASSATLGGEKLFF
TRBV7-7	TRBJ2-3	few	CASSLGGDPTQYF
TRBV20-1	TRBJ1-4	few	CSAGTGSSNEKLFF
TRBV3-1	TRBJ1-1	few	CASSQGGKGTEAFF
TRBV28	TRBJ1-2	few	CASSLGDGTYGYTF
TRBV29-1	TRBJ2-7	few	CSASDRAGSYEQYF
TRBV20-1	TRBJ2-5	-	CSARDASGVETQYF